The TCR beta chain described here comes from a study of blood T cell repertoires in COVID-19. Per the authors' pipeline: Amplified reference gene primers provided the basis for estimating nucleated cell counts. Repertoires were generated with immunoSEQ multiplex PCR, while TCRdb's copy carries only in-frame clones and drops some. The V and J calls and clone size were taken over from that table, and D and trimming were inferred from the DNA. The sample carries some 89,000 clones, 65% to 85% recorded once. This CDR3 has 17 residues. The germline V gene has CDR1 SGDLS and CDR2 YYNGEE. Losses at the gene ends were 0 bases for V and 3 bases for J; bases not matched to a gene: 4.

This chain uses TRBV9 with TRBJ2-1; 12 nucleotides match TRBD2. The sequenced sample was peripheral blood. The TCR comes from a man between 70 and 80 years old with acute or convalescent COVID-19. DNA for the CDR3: TGTGCCAGCAGCGTAGAACTAGCGGGGGGTCGCTACAATGAGCAGTTCTTC. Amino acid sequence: CASSVELAGGRYNEQFF.